This T cell receptor (beta chain) was sequenced during a study of shared clonotypes between healthy human individuals. Points from the study as a whole: In this cohort, only blood was sampled, and tissue repertoires likely differ. Among non-shared clonotypes, generation probabilities were lower than among those shared by all four donors. Generally, estimated richness proved larger in naive subsets than it did in memory subsets.

Naive CD8 cells lacked CD45RO and underwent positive selection for CCR7, leaving out terminally differentiated effector memory CD45RA+ cells. The donors were adults (healthy and HIV-negative) with no recent acute infections or vaccinations. The table came from immunoSEQ multiplex PCR; TCRdb's copy has only in-frame clones and leaves some out. In the table there are about 2.1 million clones, just over 90% of which are singletons. The CDR3 has 18 residues. The germline gives CDR1 SQVTM, CDR2 ANQGSEA. V gave up 7 bases and J gave up 3 bases; unmatched junction bases: 15. With regard to this clone: Its matching antigen is unknown.

Sequenced sample: naive CD8+ T cells from PBMCs. This receptor was taken from a man aged 18 to 35 in good health. Some clones in this sample may be carry-over from other donors' samples. The gene calls are TRBV29-1 and TRBJ1-4; 12 bases are a match to TRBD1. CDR3 in amino acids: CSAPEPGTGGTSNEKLFF. The CDR3, as DNA: TGCAGCGCCCCCGAGCCAGGGACAGGGGGCACATCTAATGAAAAACTGTTTTTT.